Presented here are 15 T cell receptor beta chains from one specimen sequenced in a study of spatial heterogeneity in lung cancer. A single record per CDR3 protein comes from TCRdb applying MiXCR to the 5' RACE reads. The sample has about 80,000 distinct CDR3 sequences; approximately 8% are singletons. Time point indicated: sample taken at primary tumor resection. The sequences come from PBMCs, collected at surgery. Receptors originate from a male donor with early-stage non-small cell lung cancer.

At least ten counts were recorded for this clonotype. The V call is TRBV19, the J call TRBJ1-5; tentatively, D is TRBD1 (5 bases). The CDR3 spans 14 residues. Germline CDR1 LNHDA, CDR2 SQIVND (reference sequence). Trimming removed 4 bases from V and 5 bases from J, with 12 bases in between. The CDR3 sequence is CASSTGRTDQPQHF. In nucleotides, the CDR3 is TGTGCCAGTAGTACAGGGAGGACGGATCAGCCCCAGCATTTT.

The chain combines TRBV12-3 or TRBV12-4 with TRBJ2-5; a weak D match, TRBD2 (5 bases). Deletions cut 4 bases from V and 5 bases from J, with 5 bases between. The CDR3 runs 11 residues. CDR3 in amino acids: CASSSGETQYF. The CDR3 bases are TGTGCCAGCAGTTCGGGGGAGACCCAGTACTTC.

This clonotype was seen at least ten times. The genes are TRBV19 and TRBJ2-5; 11 nucleotides line up with TRBD2. Looked up from germline, CDR1 is LNHDA and CDR2 is SQIVND (reference sequence). The trim removed 2 bases at V and 4 bases at J, leaving 6 bases unmatched. The CDR3 length is 16 residues. The CDR3 loop reads CASSILSGRAGETQYF. CDR3 bases: TGTGCCAGTAGTATACTTAGCGGGAGGGCCGGAGAGACCCAGTACTTC.

V is TRBV6-2 or TRBV6-3 and J is TRBJ2-1, with 10 bases that match TRBD2. The CDR3 is made up of 16 amino acids. Per the germline V gene, CDR1 is MNHEY and CDR2 is SVGEGT. V shed 2 bases, J shed 3 bases, and the junction held 4 bases outside the gene matches. DNA for the CDR3: TGTGCCAGCAGTTACCCAAGCGGGGGGGACTACAATGAGCAGTTCTTC. The encoded protein is CASSYPSGGDYNEQFF.

V and J are TRBV5-1 and TRBJ2-3, with 9 bases fitting TRBD1. The CDR3 runs 14 residues. V lost 3 bases to trimming and J lost 4 bases; unmatched junction nucleotides: 3. CDR1 SGHRS and CDR2 YFSETQ come from the germline V gene. Written as DNA, the CDR3 is TGCGCCAGCAGCTGGGACAGGGCCGCAGATACGCAGTATTTT. This codes for CASSWDRAADTQYF.

The sample holds a few counts of this clonotype. The chain is built from TRBV4-1 and TRBJ1-6; a weak D match, TRBD1 (5 bases). The CDR3 contains 13 residues. V was clipped by 10 bases and J by 8 bases, with 15 bases between them. The germline V gene has CDR1 MGHRA and CDR2 YSYEKL. The CDR3 is CATREGIHSPLHF. CDR3 bases: TGCGCCACCCGAGAGGGGATTCATTCACCCCTCCACTTT.

The genes are TRBV29-1 and TRBJ2-5; either TRBD1 or TRBD2 may fit D (5 bases each). V was trimmed by 4 bases and J by 4 bases, leaving 16 bases between them. The length of the CDR3 is 14 residues. Germline CDR1 and CDR2: SQVTM and ANQGSEA. The CDR3 sequence: CSVAGTPAPETQYF. CDR3 sequence (DNA): TGCAGCGTTGCGGGGACCCCGGCGCCAGAGACCCAGTACTTC.

This clonotype was found many times. CDR3 loop: CASSGPVNTEAFF. The CDR3 region has the DNA TGTGCCAGCAGTGGACCCGTTAACACTGAAGCTTTCTTT. The rearrangement uses TRBV25-1 and TRBJ1-1; D is unclear. Trimming removed 4 bases from V and 2 bases from J, with 8 bases in between. Germline values: CDR1 MGHDK, CDR2 SYGVNS. This CDR3 has 13 residues.

The table lists this clonotype with many counts. V is TRBV18 and J is TRBJ2-5; TRBD1 aligns across 7 bases. CDR3 length: 15 amino acids. The V gene end was trimmed by 7 bases and the J gene end by 3 bases; junction bases not matched to a gene: 11. Germline lookup yields CDR1 KGHSH and CDR2 LQKENI. CDR3 residues: CASCASTGTEETQYF. CDR3 coding DNA: TGTGCCAGCTGCGCCTCTACCGGGACAGAAGAGACCCAGTACTTC.

CDR3 residues: CASSLLGTVQPQHF. The CDR3 DNA sequence: TGTGCCAGCAGTTTATTGGGGACGGTCCAGCCCCAGCATTTT. This rearrangement joins TRBV28 to TRBJ1-5, with D possibly TRBD1 on 5 matching bases. Germline V gene sequence: CDR1 MDHEN, CDR2 SYDVKM. V lost 1 base and J 7 bases, leaving 11 bases between the germline ends. CDR3 size: 14 residues.

V usage is TRBV7-9 and J usage is TRBJ2-7; 8 bases are shared with TRBD2. This CDR3 region has 16 residues. CDR1 is SEHNR and CDR2 is FQNEAQ in the germline V gene (reference sequence). The ends lost 1 base at V and 3 bases at J; junction bases unmatched: 8. Here the CDR3 reads CASSLVGGAGDYEQYF. The CDR3 region has the DNA TGTGCCAGCAGCTTAGTTGGGGGAGCGGGAGACTACGAGCAGTACTTC.

This clonotype was seen a handful of times. The chain couples TRBV6-2 or TRBV6-3 to TRBJ2-7, with 9 bases identical to TRBD2. In germline, CDR1 is MNHEY, CDR2 SVGEGT. The CDR3 loop spans 15 amino acids. V was clipped by 2 bases and J by 6 bases; unmatched bases: 8. CDR3 amino acids: CASSYGGRAVGEQYF. The DNA for the CDR3 is TGTGCCAGCAGTTACGGCGGGAGGGCCGTCGGCGAGCAGTACTTC.

The sample holds a few counts of this clonotype. The chain couples TRBV27 to TRBJ2-7; D unclear. The germline V gene has CDR1 MNHEY and CDR2 SMNVEV (reference sequence). The CDR3 is 15 amino acids. V was cut by 0 bases and J by 0 bases, with 9 bases left in between. Here the CDR3 DNA reads TGTGCCAGCAGTTTATCGGCGTTCAGCTCCTACGAGCAGTACTTC. It encodes CASSLSAFSSYEQYF.

The chain employs TRBV29-1 and TRBJ2-5, with TRBD2 matching over 7 bases. V lost 7 bases, J lost 2 bases, and 10 bases stayed unmatched. The CDR3 spans 14 residues. Germline loops: CDR1 SQVTM, CDR2 ANQGSEA. This CDR3 is CSGTLMGGQETQYF. The CDR3 bases are TGCAGCGGCACCCTGATGGGGGGGCAAGAGACCCAGTACTTC.

In this sample, this clonotype turned up many times. The rearrangement joins TRBV5-1 to TRBJ2-5; 7 positions match TRBD1. Germline trimming cut 4 bases from V and 5 bases from J; bases unmatched to any gene: 8. The CDR3 consists of 14 residues. Germline loops: CDR1 SGHRS, CDR2 YFSETQ. CDR3 sequence: CASSKDRNGETQYF. The CDR3 nucleotides read TGCGCCAGCAGCAAGGACAGGAATGGGGAGACCCAGTACTTC. The full variable domain, in which reference TRBV5-1 and TRBJ2-5 provide the parts outside the CDR3, is KAGVTQTPRYLIKTRGQQVTLSCSPISGHRSVSWYQQTPGQGLQFLFEYFSETQRNKGNFPGRFSGRQFSNSRSEMNVSTLELGDSALYLCASSKDRNGETQYFGPGTRLLVL.